This T cell receptor beta chain was captured by sequencing in a study of cytotoxic CD8 clonotypes in ibrutinib-treated CLL. On this clone itself: The antigen remains unidentified.

Study-level findings and limits: Upon ibrutinib response clonality rose, and upon progression it fell back toward baseline. Sustained-remission patients were sampled at one set of times and progressing patients at different ones.

Sequencing was performed with immunoSEQ multiplex PCR; in TCRdb, only in-frame clones are kept and a portion is missing. In the table there are some 98,000 clones, around 80% of which are singletons. The CDR3 runs 15 residues. Germline V gene lookup returns CDR1 LNHNV and CDR2 YYDKDF (reference sequence). J was trimmed by 5 bases and V by 1 base; bases with no gene match: 5. The sequences come from PBMCs, collected after 12 months of ibrutinib treatment. This chain joins TRBV15 and TRBJ2-5; 9 bases map to TRBD2. This clonotype was obtained from a human donor with chronic lymphocytic leukemia. The CDR3 bases are TGTGCCACCAGCAGAGCGCGGGGGGGGATTGAGACCCAGTACTTC. Its protein product is CATSRARGGIETQYF. The variable domain in full, with the rest retrieved from reference TRBV15 and TRBJ2-5, is DAMVIQNPRYQVTQFGKPVTLSCSQTLNHNVMYWYQQKSSQAPKLLFHYYDKDFNNEADTPDNFQSRRPNTSFCFLDIRSPGLGDTAMYLCATSRARGGIETQYFGPGTRLLVL.